This record concerns one T cell receptor beta chain sequence. The data are from a study of blood T cell repertoires in COVID-19. The data were produced by immunoSEQ multiplex PCR, yet TCRdb's version contains in-frame clones alone and is incomplete. Of 65,000 to 95,000 clones in the sample, over 75% are singletons; the top ten hold around 6.6%. J lost 5 bases, V lost 3 bases, and 4 bases had no gene match. CDR1 and CDR2 from the germline V gene are SGHTA and FQGNSA. CDR3 length equals 15 residues. V gene TRBV7-2 combines with J gene TRBJ2-1; 10 bases are a match to TRBD2. The TCR comes from a man aged 65 to 85 with acute or convalescent COVID-19. The sample was peripheral blood. CDR3 region: CASSLSGGAHNEQFF. The CDR3 DNA is TGTGCCAGCAGCTTGAGCGGGGGGGCACACAATGAGCAGTTCTTC. Using reference TRBV7-2 and TRBJ2-1 for the parts outside the CDR3, the full variable domain is GAGVSQSPSNKVTEKGKDVELRCDPISGHTALYWYRQSLGQGLEFLIYFQGNSAPDKSGLPSDRFSAERTGGSVSTLTIQRTQQEDSAVYLCASSLSGGAHNEQFFGPGTRLTVL.